This T cell receptor beta chain was obtained from a study of blood T cell repertoires in COVID-19 (dated by TCRdb to between 2020 and 2021). In the study overall: Samples covering the acute and convalescent phases of COVID-19 were provided by collaborators in the United States, Italy and Spain. The prospective study material was composed of cDNA or gDNA derived from T cells, B-cell-depleted T cells, or PBMCs. Subjects who had been exposed to COVID-19, were actively infected with it, or had recovered from it provided the deeply sampled blood TCRbeta repertoires that made up the dataset. The repertoires were released in a freely available public database intended as a resource for research on the immune response to SARS-CoV-2. Samples were obtained from the ongoing ImmuneRACE study (first 160 participants) and from 950 to 1,500 subjects provided by 6 global collaborators. Nearly every sample came with metadata listing a de-identified subject ID, COVID-19 status, age in years and sex. Where HLA class I and class II types were available, the types were taken from metadata supplied by the sample provider, not from assay-based typing. What the research found in general, with its limitations: The quantity of clinical and demographic metadata differed by source and by participant and was supplied without curation.

About this clone itself: The antigen it binds to is not known. Qualities for individual bases were not recorded, and no much larger clone is one base off. The identical CDR3 is also encoded by other nucleotide sequences in the sample.

From its cysteine to its phenylalanine, the CDR3 spans 14 amino acids. The DNA shown is the 42-base CDR3, in frame from base 1. V and J lose 1 base and 5 bases, and a span of 9 bases separates them. Per the germline V gene, MGHDK is the CDR1 and SYGVNS is the CDR2. The immunoSEQ Assay, a bias-controlled multiplex PCR, was used to amplify TCRbeta CDR3 regions from genomic DNA. In the paper's pipeline: The number of nucleated cells in each sample was estimated by amplification of reference gene primers within the assay. To quantify the absolute abundance of each unique TCRbeta CDR3 rearrangement, sequence reads were collapsed and filtered. For each sample, productive Simpson clonality was calculated as the square root of Simpson's diversity index across productive rearrangements. Drawn from immuneACCESS, this table holds only the in-frame rearrangements with V and J called that TCRdb kept. Clones are partly lost; checked studies trace under half to an unresolved V gene and leave the rest unexplained. The V and J calls and clone size come from that table; D and trimming were worked out from the DNA. The sample records over 300,000 clones, nearly 90% of which are singletons. 5% to 8.5% of the sample lies in the top ten.

The collaborating institutions used their own protocols to collect whole blood in K2EDTA tubes. For TCRbeta analysis, collaborator samples were shipped as frozen whole blood, as isolated PBMCs, or as DNA extracted from either sample type. Sequencing input: peripheral blood. The rearranged segments are TRBV25-1 and TRBJ1-5; the best D guess is TRBD1, with 5 bases matching. This clonotype was sampled from a young man with active or convalescent COVID-19. CDR3 region: CASSELGGDQPQHF. The DNA sequence follows: TGTGCCAGCAGTGAATTGGGGGGGGATCAGCCCCAGCATTTT.